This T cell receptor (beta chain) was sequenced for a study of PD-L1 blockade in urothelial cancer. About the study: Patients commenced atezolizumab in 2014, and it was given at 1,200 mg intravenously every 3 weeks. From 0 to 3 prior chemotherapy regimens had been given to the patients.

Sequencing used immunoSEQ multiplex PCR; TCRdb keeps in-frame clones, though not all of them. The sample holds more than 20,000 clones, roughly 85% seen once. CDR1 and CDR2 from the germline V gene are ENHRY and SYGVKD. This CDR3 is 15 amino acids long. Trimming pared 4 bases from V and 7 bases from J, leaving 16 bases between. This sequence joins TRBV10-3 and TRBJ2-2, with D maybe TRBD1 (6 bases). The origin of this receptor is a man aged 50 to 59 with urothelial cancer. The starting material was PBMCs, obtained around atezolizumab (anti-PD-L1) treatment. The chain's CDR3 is CAISGRAGGSGELFF. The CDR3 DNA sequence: TGTGCCATCAGTGGGCGTGCTGGGGGCAGCGGGGAGCTGTTTTTT.